The 10 T cell receptor beta chains below come from one sample, sequenced in a study of beta chain features in type 1 diabetes. The entirety of the isolated RNA underwent reverse transcription, so expressed TCRB transcripts were sequenced. The method was immunoSEQ multiplex PCR; TCRdb's version includes in-frame clones alone and lacks a portion of them. The table has roughly 250,000 clones, over 65% seen once. Sequencing used naive CD4+ T cells from blood. The receptors here all came from a man aged 30-40 years in good health.

The rearrangement joins TRBV13 to TRBJ2-1; 8 bases line up with TRBD1. Germline trimming cut 1 base from V and 3 bases from J; bases unmatched to any gene: 2. Germline V gene data show CDR1 as PRHDT and CDR2 as FYEKMQ (reference sequence). The CDR3 sequence is 15 residues long. CDR3 in DNA: TGTGCCAGCAGCTTAGACAGGGGGATCTACAATGAGCAGTTCTTC. Its translation is CASSLDRGIYNEQFF.

The rearrangement links TRBV30 to TRBJ2-4; weak D call: TRBD1 (6 bases). The CDR3 is 14 residues long. CDR1 and CDR2 (germline): GTSNPN, SVGIG (reference sequence). V was cut by 3 bases and J by 2 bases, with 11 bases left in between. The CDR3 DNA reads TGTGCCTGGAGCCTTGACAGGCCCAAAAACATTCAGTACTTC. Protein sequence: CAWSLDRPKNIQYF.

The rearrangement links TRBV15 to TRBJ1-5, with D possibly matching TRBD1 (5 bases). V gave up 0 bases and J gave up 4 bases, with 10 bases separating them. This CDR3 spans 15 amino acids. Germline V gene sequence: CDR1 LNHNV, CDR2 YYDKDF (reference sequence). The CDR3 sequence: CATSRDRGSNQPQHF. The CDR3 bases are TGTGCCACCAGCAGAGATAGGGGATCAAATCAGCCCCAGCATTTT.

The chain recombines TRBV6-5 with TRBJ2-1; 10 bases fit TRBD1. Trimming at V came to 4 bases and at J to 6 bases, leaving 6 bases not matched to a gene. This CDR3 has 15 residues. CDR1 and CDR2 (germline): MNHEY, SVGAGI. Here the CDR3 reads CASSSPGTGVNEQFF. In DNA form, the CDR3 reads TGTGCCAGCAGTTCACCCGGGACAGGGGTCAATGAGCAGTTCTTC.

This rearrangement joins TRBV7-9 to TRBJ2-3, with D maybe TRBD2 (6 bases). This CDR3 is 15 amino acids long. V was trimmed by 5 bases and J by 0 bases, leaving 12 bases between them. Germline values: CDR1 SEHNR, CDR2 FQNEAQ (reference sequence). CDR3 sequence: CASSAGTLSTDTQYF. CDR3 coding DNA: TGTGCCAGCAGCGCCGGGACTTTAAGCACAGATACGCAGTATTTT.

The sample holds one count of this clone. The chain has TRBV9 and TRBJ1-1; no firm D call. The CDR3 is 13 residues long. Trimming stripped 0 bases from V and 3 bases from J, with 6 bases between. CDR1 and CDR2 from the germline V gene are SGDLS and YYNGEE. The CDR3 coding sequence is TGTGCCAGCAGCGTAGCGGCGGACACTGAAGCTTTCTTT. Encoded protein: CASSVAADTEAFF.

The J gene is TRBJ2-3, the V gene TRBV10-3; maybe TRBD1 (6 bases). Trimming shortened V by 2 bases and J by 2 bases, and 11 bases separated the two germline ends. The CDR3 runs to 15 residues. Germline assignment: CDR1 ENHRY and CDR2 SYGVKD. The CDR3 spells CAISERTVFTDTQYF. The CDR3 DNA follows: TGTGCCATCAGTGAGCGGACAGTATTCACAGATACGCAGTATTTT.

The rearrangement joins TRBV11-2 to TRBJ2-7, with no clear D. Trimming stripped 1 base from V and 0 bases from J, with 4 bases between. Germline CDR1 is SGHAT and CDR2 is FQNNGV. The CDR3 length is 13 residues. The CDR3 sequence is CASSLAVSYEQYF. The CDR3 bases are TGTGCCAGCAGCTTAGCGGTCTCCTACGAGCAGTACTTC. The complete variable domain, with remaining parts taken from reference TRBV11-2 and TRBJ2-7, reads EAGVAQSPRYKIIEKRQSVAFWCNPISGHATLYWYQQILGQGPKLLIQFQNNGVVDDSQLPKDRFSAERLKGVDSTLKIQPAKLEDSAVYLCASSLAVSYEQYFGPGTRLTVT.

The genes are TRBV6-6 and TRBJ2-1; D not resolved. Between the trimmed V and J ends, which lost 5 bases and 8 bases, there was a span of 7 bases. CDR3 size: 11 residues. The germline gives CDR1 MNHNY, CDR2 SVGAGI (reference sequence). The CDR3, as DNA: TGTGCCAGCAGTAAACGCGATGAGCAGTTCTTC. It specifies CASSKRDEQFF.

This clone occurred a few times. This chain links TRBV29-1 with TRBJ2-5; D uncertain. The CDR3 consists of 14 residues. Germline V CDR1 and CDR2: SQVTM, ANQGSEA. V lost 4 bases and J lost 2, with 14 bases in between. This CDR3 is CSVVGIIVQETQYF. For the CDR3, the DNA is TGCAGCGTTGTGGGAATAATCGTTCAAGAGACCCAGTACTTC.